This TCR beta chain came from a study of blood T cells in healthy people across ages. Study-wide results and caveats: The long-lived group displayed more naive CD4+ cells, plus higher diversity, than the aged donors did. Strong correlation was found linking TCR beta diversity to naive T cell percentage.

The amount of total RNA extracted per sample was at least 5.5 micrograms. Alongside a J-beta primer mix, a sample-barcoded 5' primer served in a second PCR lasting roughly 6 to 12 cycles. Using its own MiXCR run on the 5' RACE reads, TCRdb lists one record per CDR3 protein. The repertoire holds some 1.6 million distinct CDR3 sequences, with about 31% as singletons. As to this clonotype: Its antigen is unidentified.

This CDR3 has 15 amino acids. Per germline, CDR1 MNHEY and CDR2 SVGAGI. V lost 0 bases to trimming and J lost 4 bases, with 10 bases between them. This TCR was sampled from a woman aged 30 to 39 in good health. Specimen: blood. The V gene is TRBV6-5, the J gene TRBJ2-1; no clear D. The CDR3 bases are TGTGCCAGCAGTTACTCGACGGCTCCATACAATGAGCAGTTCTTC. Translation gives CASSYSTAPYNEQFF.